These 2 T cell receptor beta chains were all obtained from the same sample, sequenced in a study of T cell responses to AZD1222 COVID-19 vaccine. Repertoires were generated with immunoSEQ multiplex PCR, while TCRdb's copy carries only in-frame clones and drops some. The data show approximately 160,000 clones, approximately 93% seen once. This sample comprised peripheral blood, obtained on day 0 of AZD1222 vaccination. These receptors came from an adult in good health.

The chain uses TRBV5-1 and TRBJ1-1; D is perhaps TRBD1 (6 bases). V was trimmed by 0 bases and J by 4 bases, leaving 10 bases between them. CDR3 length equals 14 residues. Germline CDR1 reads SGHRS; CDR2 reads YFSETQ. In DNA, the CDR3 is TGCGCCAGCAGCTTGGGCACAGGGAGCACTGAAGCTTTCTTT. This encodes CASSLGTGSTEAFF.

The chain joins TRBV9 to TRBJ2-1; the D is unclear. Trimming cost V 3 bases and J 3 bases, with 7 bases left between them. This CDR3 is 13 amino acids long. The germline V gene has CDR1 SGDLS and CDR2 YYNGEE. The CDR3 DNA reads TGTGCCAGCAGCGCACGCCTCTACAATGAGCAGTTCTTC. Translating it yields CASSARLYNEQFF. Combining the CDR3 with reference TRBV9 and TRBJ2-1 gives the whole variable domain DSGVTQTPKHLITATGQRVTLRCSPRSGDLSVYWYQQSLDQGLQFLIQYYNGEERAKGNILERFSAQQFPDLHSELNLSSLELGDSALYFCASSARLYNEQFFGPGTRLTVL.